This T cell receptor (beta chain) was documented in a study of blood T cell repertoires in COVID-19 (dated by TCRdb to the early 2020s). For the wider study: Samples from collaborators originated in the United States, Italy and Spain and spanned both the acute and convalescent phases of COVID-19. The prospective study material was composed of cDNA or gDNA derived from T cells, B-cell-depleted T cells, or PBMCs. The dataset comprised deeply sampled blood TCRbeta repertoires from subjects exposed to, actively infected with, or recovered from COVID-19. The repertoires were made available in a free public database intended to serve as a resource for research on the immune response to SARS-CoV-2. The samples were drawn from two sources: the first 160 participants of the ongoing ImmuneRACE study, and 1,254 subjects contributed by 6 global collaborators. Sample metadata almost always included a de-identified subject ID, COVID-19 status, age in years and sex. Where HLA class I and class II types were available, the types were taken from metadata supplied by the sample provider, not from assay-based typing.

As regards this clone: Its antigen is not yet known. Per-base qualities were not stored, and no clone one base away is much larger.

The collaborating institutions used their own protocols to collect whole blood in K2EDTA tubes. For TCRbeta analysis, collaborators shipped samples in one of three forms: frozen whole blood, isolated PBMCs, or DNA extracted from either of those sample types. The immunoSEQ Assay, a bias-controlled multiplex PCR, was used to amplify TCRbeta CDR3 regions from genomic DNA. As for the authors' bioinformatics: Within the assay, amplification of reference gene primers was used to estimate how many nucleated cells each sample contained. To quantify the absolute abundance of each unique TCRbeta CDR3 rearrangement, sequence reads were collapsed and filtered. Productive Simpson clonality was computed per sample as the square root of Simpson's diversity index over productive rearrangements. TCRdb took this table from immuneACCESS and kept in-frame rearrangements with V and J called. Such tables lack part of the clones; where checked against another copy, unresolved V genes explain under half of the gap, and the rest is unexplained. V and J calls and clone size are those listed in that table; D and trimming were worked out from the DNA. The sample records 97,000 or so clones, just over 90% of which are singletons. Around 5% of the sample is in the top ten clones.

At the junction V is shortened by 6 bases and J by 5 bases, with 16 bases in between. The CDR1 and CDR2 encoded by the germline V gene (reference sequence) are WNHNN and SYGVQD. Spanning cysteine to phenylalanine, the CDR3 consists of 14 amino acids. Solely the CDR3 DNA is kept, with 42 bases framed from the first base. Broader findings and caveats from the paper: The amount of clinical and demographic metadata varied by source and participant and was provided uncurated.

The V and J genes are TRBV10-1 and TRBJ1-2; the D gene is perhaps TRBD1, from 5 matching bases. The TCR sequence derives from a man aged 45 to 65 with acute or convalescent COVID-19. Source material: peripheral blood. In nucleotide form, the sequence is TGCGCCAGCAGCTCCGGGACTGGGATGTATGGCTACACCTTC. This gives the protein CASSSGTGMYGYTF.